This T cell receptor beta chain was recovered during a study of T-cell memory formation after mild COVID-19. This clonotype was recorded a few times. MiXCR was run by TCRdb on the 5' RACE reads, yielding one entry per CDR3 protein. The sample holds a few hundred thousand distinct CDR3 sequences, approximately 9% seen once. Germline CDR1 is ENHRY and CDR2 is SYGVKD. With V trimmed by 7 bases and J by 10 bases, 12 bases remained unmatched. The CDR3 totals 14 residues. The specimen was PBMCs or a T cell subset sorted from them (not recorded which). The clonotype comes from a man younger than 30 who had mild COVID-19 (a few samples of this study predate the infection). Cell type and time point are not known. J is TRBJ2-1 and V is TRBV10-3, with 8 bases fitting TRBD2. CDR3 in amino acids: CAITSPGGAGEQFF. In nucleotides, the CDR3 is TGTGCCATCACATCCCCCGGGGGGGCCGGGGAGCAGTTCTTC.